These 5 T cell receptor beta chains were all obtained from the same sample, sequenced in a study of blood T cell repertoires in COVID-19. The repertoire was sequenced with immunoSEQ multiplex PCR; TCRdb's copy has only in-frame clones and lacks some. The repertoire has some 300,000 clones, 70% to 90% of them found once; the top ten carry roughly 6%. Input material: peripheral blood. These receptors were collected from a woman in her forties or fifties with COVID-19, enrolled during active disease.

The CDR3 DNA follows: TGTGCCAGCAGCAAATATCAGGGAGGCTACACCTTC. Its protein is CASSKYQGGYTF. The V gene is TRBV21-1, the J gene TRBJ1-2; TRBD1, the table's D call, lacks a check against the DNA. TRBV21-1 is shown as a pseudogene. The CDR3 has 12 amino acids.

The CDR3 DNA is TGTGCCAGTAGTGCCTCGGTGTACACAGGGGGCTCCTATAATTCACCCCTCCACTTT. Its translation is CASSASVYTGGSYNSPLHF. The genes are TRBV19 and TRBJ1-6; 8 bases align to TRBD1. Germline V gene data show CDR1 as LNHDA and CDR2 as SQIVND (reference sequence). J gave up 0 bases and V 5 bases, and 12 bases lay outside the gene matches. This CDR3 region has 19 residues.

As DNA, the CDR3 is TGTGCCAGCAGCCCGTCCGGGACTAGCGGGAGGGGTGAGCAGTTCTTC. Residues: CASSPSGTSGRGEQFF. The rearrangement joins TRBV11-2 to TRBJ2-1, with 16 bases aligning to TRBD2. The CDR3 extends over 16 amino acids. The germline V gene has CDR1 SGHAT and CDR2 FQNNGV. The trim removed 5 bases at V and 9 bases at J, leaving 7 bases unmatched.

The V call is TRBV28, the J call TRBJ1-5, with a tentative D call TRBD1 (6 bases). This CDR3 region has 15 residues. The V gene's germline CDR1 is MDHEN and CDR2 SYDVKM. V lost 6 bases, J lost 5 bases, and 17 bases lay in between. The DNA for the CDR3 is TGTGCCAGCAGCTACGGGCCAGGGGACGATCAGCCCCAGCATTTT. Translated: CASSYGPGDDQPQHF. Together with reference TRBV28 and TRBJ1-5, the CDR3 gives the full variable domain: DVKVTQSSRYLVKRTGEKVFLECVQDMDHENMFWYRQDPGLGLRLIYFSYDVKMKEKGDIPEGYSVSREKKERFSLILESASTNQTSMYLCASSYGPGDDQPQHFGDGTRLSIL.

The CDR3 bases are TGCGCCAGCAGCCCAACAGGGCCGGGCGATGGCTACACCTTC. This gives the protein CASSPTGPGDGYTF. V gene TRBV4-3 combines with J gene TRBJ1-2; weak D call: TRBD1 (6 bases). The germline V gene has CDR1 LGHNA and CDR2 YSLEER. The CDR3 is made up of 14 amino acids. V was shortened by 4 bases and J by 6 bases, with 15 bases between the two germline ends.